The text below deals with one T cell receptor delta chain. This clone has a count of ten or more. Its antigen remains undetermined. With a much larger clone just one base away, this may be a read error. Libraries were prepared through multiplex PCR. The listed sequencing device is Illumina MiSeq. Every sorted gammadelta T cell sample had both its TCR gamma (TRG) and TCR delta (TRD) chains sequenced. Processing in the source paper ran as follows. Repertoire analyses included clonotype tree plots, accumulated frequency of the top 20 clonotypes, diversity index (DI) and D75 metrics. TCRdb reprocessed the public reads with the caller CATT; rows with the same DNA were merged afterwards. The V and J calls were determined by TCRdb, not by the authors. Within this sample are 45,000 to 60,000 delta-chain clones, with around 2% of them counted one time only. The top ten constitute 24% of the sample. For bulk TCR repertoire analysis, Vgamma9/Vdelta2+ and Vdelta2-negative gammadelta T cell populations were isolated by flow sorting from peripheral blood mononuclear cells.

Trimming costs V 3 bases and J 7 bases, and their ends lie 33 bases apart. Reading the germline V gene gives CDR1 TSWWSYY and CDR2 QGS. Including the terminal cysteine and phenylalanine, the CDR3 comprises 20 residues. Of all the DNA, just the CDR3 is kept, 60 bases in frame from base 1. The data originate from a study of γδ T cells in repeated Plasmodium falciparum infection (dated by TCRdb to about 2021). A note on the overall study: In the natural-infection arm, Malian children exposed to intense seasonal malaria transmission were enrolled and compared against age and gender matched Australian children. Four controlled human malaria infections were administered to about 5 malaria-naive U.S. adults over around 630 days by bites from P. falciparum NF54-infected Anopheles stephensi mosquitoes. Malian gammadelta TCR repertoires were analysed cross-sectionally during no-transmission periods and longitudinally across acute febrile malaria episodes. Using both natural infection in Mali and controlled human malaria infection, the study looked at the way repeated Plasmodium falciparum infection shapes the human gammadelta T cell repertoire. Controlled-infection subjects were sampled at baseline, immediately before selected infections, and 21 days after each infection.

The investigation overall reported the following: Analysis of inter-individual variability in gammadelta T cell responses was limited by the small size of the controlled-infection cohort. Vgamma9/Vdelta2+ TCR repertoires showed a highly stable polyclonal repertoire over time and infection, with many inter-individual overlapping TCRgamma sequences. Generalizability was limited because the Malian cohort came from a small rural village made up predominantly of one ethnic group. Repeated controlled infections appeared to drive waves of new clonotype selection in Vdelta2-negative, largely Vdelta1+, gammadelta TCR repertoires. Compared with the repertoires of Australian children, the Vdelta2-negative gammadelta TCR repertoires of Malian children appeared more clonally expanded, less diverse and less shared.

The receptor's source is a pool of human donors (malaria-infected and uninfected, not separated). The sample was gamma-delta T cells from blood. Rearrangement joined TRDV1 to TRDJ1; a tentative D match to TRDD3 spans 6 bases. The encoded CDR3 is CALGDSILARLGAFPGKLIF. Read as DNA, the sequence is TGTGCTCTTGGGGATTCTATCCTCGCTCGACTGGGTGCATTCCCCGGTAAACTCATCTTT.